These T cell receptor beta chains were read from a single sample in a study of regulatory T cells in long-lasting Graves disease. A single record per CDR3 protein comes from TCRdb applying MiXCR to the multiplex PCR reads. This table has 540,000 or so distinct CDR3 sequences, about 14% appearing once. Another study also made use of these data, one on T cells in Graves' hyperthyroidism and ophthalmopathy.

This material consisted of peripheral blood mononuclear cells (PBMCs), taken at new diagnosis, from a patient treated with antithyroid drugs. The receptors were gathered from a man aged 30 to 39 with Graves disease. Both conserved end residues are part of each CDR3. The order of the fields is J gene, clone size, V gene, D gene, CDR3 DNA, CDR3 protein. The D gene is left open where the match is weak. The listing skips clone size in some rows; elsewhere it reads once, few, many or a size class.

J gene: TRBJ2-1; clone size: few; V gene: TRBV29-1; D gene: NA; CDR3 DNA: TGCAGCGTTGAAGACCCCGAGAGCTACAATGAGCAGTTCTTC; CDR3 protein: CSVEDPESYNEQFF
J gene: TRBJ1-6; clone size: NA; V gene: TRBV5-1; D gene: NA; CDR3 DNA: TGCGCCAGCAGCTTGGCCGTCTATAATTCACCCCTCCACTTT; CDR3 protein: CASSLAVYNSPLHF
J gene: TRBJ2-1; clone size: many; V gene: TRBV6-1; D gene: NA; CDR3 DNA: TGTGCCAGCAGTCCTGATAGGGGTAACAATGAGCAGTTCTTC; CDR3 protein: CASSPDRGNNEQFF
J gene: TRBJ1-1; clone size: few; V gene: TRBV6-2/TRBV6-3; D gene: TRBD1; CDR3 DNA: TGTGCCAGCAGTTACTCGGCGACAGGGGAAATCTTT; CDR3 protein: CASSYSATGEIF
J gene: TRBJ1-1; clone size: NA; V gene: TRBV6-1; D gene: NA; CDR3 DNA: TGTGCCAGCACTCGTAACACTGAAGCTCTCTTT; CDR3 protein: CASTRNTEALF
J gene: TRBJ2-7; clone size: many; V gene: TRBV11-2; D gene: TRBD2; CDR3 DNA: TGTGCCAGCAGCTCACCCCGGACTAGCGGGAACTACGAGCAGTACTTC; CDR3 protein: CASSSPRTSGNYEQYF
J gene: TRBJ1-1; clone size: many; V gene: TRBV12-3/TRBV12-4; D gene: NA; CDR3 DNA: TGTGCCAGCAGTTTTCGGAAGTACACTGAAGCTTTCTTT; CDR3 protein: CASSFRKYTEAFF
J gene: TRBJ1-2; clone size: few; V gene: TRBV19; D gene: NA; CDR3 DNA: TGTGCCAGTAGTCAATGGGATAACTATGGCTACACCTTC; CDR3 protein: CASSQWDNYGYTF
J gene: TRBJ1-2; clone size: few; V gene: TRBV20-1; D gene: TRBD1; CDR3 DNA: TGCAGTGCCCCTGGGGACAGGGATTATGGCTACACCTTC; CDR3 protein: CSAPGDRDYGYTF
J gene: TRBJ2-3; clone size: NA; V gene: TRBV20-1; D gene: NA; CDR3 DNA: TGCAGTGCTAGGGCCAGCGGCACAGATACGCAGTATTTT; CDR3 protein: CSARASGTDTQYF
J gene: TRBJ2-7; clone size: NA; V gene: TRBV19; D gene: TRBD2; CDR3 DNA: TGTGCCAGTAGTCAGGGACTAGTGGGCTTCTACGAGCAGTACTTC; CDR3 protein: CASSQGLVGFYEQYF
J gene: TRBJ2-4; clone size: many; V gene: TRBV20-1; D gene: NA; CDR3 DNA: TGCAGTGCTTTCGGACCGGCGCCAAAAAACATTCAGTACTTC; CDR3 protein: CSAFGPAPKNIQYF
J gene: TRBJ2-7; clone size: once; V gene: TRBV5-4; D gene: TRBD2; CDR3 DNA: TGTGCCAGCAGCATGGGACTAGCGGGAGGTCTTTGCTACGAGCAGTACTTC; CDR3 protein: CASSMGLAGGLCYEQYF
J gene: TRBJ2-1; clone size: many; V gene: TRBV11-2; D gene: NA; CDR3 DNA: TGTGCCAGCAGCCAGGCGATTAGTGAGCAGTTCTTC; CDR3 protein: CASSQAISEQFF
J gene: TRBJ2-7; clone size: medium-sized; V gene: TRBV13; D gene: NA; CDR3 DNA: TGTGCCAGCAGCTTAGATGGCGCATCCTACGAGCAGTACTTC; CDR3 protein: CASSLDGASYEQYF
J gene: TRBJ2-7; clone size: many; V gene: TRBV6-1; D gene: NA; CDR3 DNA: TGTGCCAGCAGTGAAAGGCCGGGGACCTACGCCGAGCAGTACTTC; CDR3 protein: CASSERPGTYAEQYF
J gene: TRBJ1-6; clone size: NA; V gene: TRBV5-6; D gene: NA; CDR3 DNA: TGTGCCAGCAGCCCTGGGCTTGGGAATTCACCCCTCCACTTT; CDR3 protein: CASSPGLGNSPLHF
J gene: TRBJ2-7; clone size: many; V gene: TRBV2; D gene: TRBD2; CDR3 DNA: TGTGCCAGCAGGGCCACTAGCGGGAGGTGGTCTTACGAGCAGTACTTC; CDR3 protein: CASRATSGRWSYEQYF
J gene: TRBJ2-7; clone size: many; V gene: TRBV2; D gene: TRBD2; CDR3 DNA: TGTGCCAGCAGTGGGGACTATAGCTCCTACGAGCAGTACTTC; CDR3 protein: CASSGDYSSYEQYF
J gene: TRBJ2-7; clone size: NA; V gene: TRBV20-1; D gene: NA; CDR3 DNA: TGCAGTGCCGACGGTAAGCGGGAGCAGTACTTC; CDR3 protein: CSADGKREQYF
J gene: TRBJ2-7; clone size: NA; V gene: TRBV27; D gene: NA; CDR3 DNA: TGTGCCAGCAGTTGGGGGACGGGGCCCTACGAGCAGTACTTC; CDR3 protein: CASSWGTGPYEQYF
J gene: TRBJ1-1; clone size: many; V gene: TRBV28; D gene: NA; CDR3 DNA: TGTGCCAGCCAATTTGGGGGAATGAACACTGAAGCTTTCTTT; CDR3 protein: CASQFGGMNTEAFF
J gene: TRBJ1-3; clone size: few; V gene: TRBV20-1; D gene: NA; CDR3 DNA: TGCAGTGCTCCGATTCTTAAGAACTCTGGAAACACCATATATTTT; CDR3 protein: CSAPILKNSGNTIYF
J gene: TRBJ2-7; clone size: NA; V gene: TRBV28; D gene: TRBD2; CDR3 DNA: TGTGCCAGCAGTTCAGGACTAGCGGGAGCAAACTCCTACGAGCAGTACTTC; CDR3 protein: CASSSGLAGANSYEQYF
J gene: TRBJ2-1; clone size: NA; V gene: TRBV24-1; D gene: TRBD1; CDR3 DNA: TGTGCCACCAGTGATTTGCCGGGGGTGGACAGGGGGAATGAGCAGTTCTTC; CDR3 protein: CATSDLPGVDRGNEQFF
J gene: TRBJ2-3; clone size: many; V gene: TRBV6-5; D gene: NA; CDR3 DNA: TGTGCCAGCAGTTACCGGCGGATCAGCGATACGCAGTATTTT; CDR3 protein: CASSYRRISDTQYF
J gene: TRBJ2-7; clone size: NA; V gene: TRBV7-9; D gene: TRBD2; CDR3 DNA: TGTGCCAGCAGCTTAATGGTGAAAGCGGGAGAACATCACGAGCAGTACTTC; CDR3 protein: CASSLMVKAGEHHEQYF
J gene: TRBJ2-1; clone size: few; V gene: TRBV25-1; D gene: NA; CDR3 DNA: TGTGCCAGCAAATGGGGCGGCAGTAACAATGAGCAGTTCTTC; CDR3 protein: CASKWGGSNNEQFF
J gene: TRBJ2-7; clone size: many; V gene: TRBV28; D gene: TRBD1; CDR3 DNA: TGTGCCAGCAGTCCCGGGACAGGGGCTATTGAGCAGTACTTC; CDR3 protein: CASSPGTGAIEQYF
J gene: TRBJ2-7; clone size: NA; V gene: TRBV24-1; D gene: NA; CDR3 DNA: TGTGCCACCAGTGCTCCTCAGTACTTC; CDR3 protein: CATSAPQYF
J gene: TRBJ1-2; clone size: few; V gene: TRBV5-1; D gene: NA; CDR3 DNA: TGCGCCAGCAGCCTGGAATCCGGGGTGGTTGTGGGCGGCTACACCTTC; CDR3 protein: CASSLESGVVVGGYTF
J gene: TRBJ2-1; clone size: few; V gene: TRBV3-1; D gene: NA; CDR3 DNA: TGTGCCAGCAGCCAACCAGCGGCTTACAATGAGCAGTTCTTC; CDR3 protein: CASSQPAAYNEQFF
J gene: TRBJ2-5; clone size: many; V gene: TRBV30; D gene: NA; CDR3 DNA: TGTGCCTGGAGTGTCAGCTTGGAGACCCAGTACTTC; CDR3 protein: CAWSVSLETQYF
J gene: TRBJ2-1; clone size: many; V gene: TRBV12-3/TRBV12-4; D gene: NA; CDR3 DNA: TGTGCCAGCAGTTCCAAGGGGGGAGGCGGTGAGCAGTTCTTC; CDR3 protein: CASSSKGGGGEQFF
J gene: TRBJ2-3; clone size: many; V gene: TRBV20-1; D gene: NA; CDR3 DNA: TGCAGTGCGCCGGGGGCTGTCTACACAGATACGCAGTATTTT; CDR3 protein: CSAPGAVYTDTQYF
J gene: TRBJ2-7; clone size: few; V gene: TRBV18; D gene: TRBD2; CDR3 DNA: TGTGCCACCTCGACTAGCGGGGAAAACGAGCAGTACTTC; CDR3 protein: CATSTSGENEQYF
J gene: TRBJ1-2; clone size: many; V gene: TRBV5-1; D gene: TRBD1; CDR3 DNA: TGCGCCAGCAGCCCAGACAGGGGAACATACGGCTACACCTTC; CDR3 protein: CASSPDRGTYGYTF
J gene: TRBJ2-7; clone size: NA; V gene: TRBV6-1; D gene: TRBD1; CDR3 DNA: TGTGCCAGCAGTGAATCATTGAGGGGGCATGAGCAGTACTTC; CDR3 protein: CASSESLRGHEQYF
J gene: TRBJ2-7; clone size: few; V gene: TRBV5-1; D gene: NA; CDR3 DNA: TGCGCCAGCAGTTACGCAGGGGGGGTAGCGGGCCGGGGTGAGCAGTACTTC; CDR3 protein: CASSYAGGVAGRGEQYF
J gene: TRBJ2-1; clone size: NA; V gene: TRBV7-3; D gene: NA; CDR3 DNA: TGTGCCAGCAGCGAAGACCGGGGGCTAAATGAGCAGTTCTTC; CDR3 protein: CASSEDRGLNEQFF
J gene: TRBJ2-2; clone size: NA; V gene: TRBV29-1; D gene: NA; CDR3 DNA: TGCAGCGGTTCCCGGGGGAGTGTAAGGGGGGAGCTGTTTTTT; CDR3 protein: CSGSRGSVRGELFF
J gene: TRBJ2-7; clone size: NA; V gene: TRBV10-3; D gene: TRBD1; CDR3 DNA: TGTGCCACAGGGGGTGGATACGAGCAGTACTTC; CDR3 protein: CATGGGYEQYF
J gene: TRBJ2-1; clone size: few; V gene: TRBV7-9; D gene: TRBD2; CDR3 DNA: TGTGCCAGCAGCTTAGTAACGGGAGGGCCAATTAGGAATGAGCAGTTCTTC; CDR3 protein: CASSLVTGGPIRNEQFF
J gene: TRBJ2-7; clone size: many; V gene: TRBV5-1; D gene: NA; CDR3 DNA: TGCGCCAGCAGCTTGGGCGTGAACTACGAGCAGTACTTC; CDR3 protein: CASSLGVNYEQYF
J gene: TRBJ2-1; clone size: many; V gene: TRBV5-1; D gene: TRBD2; CDR3 DNA: TGCGCCAGCAGAATGACTAGCGGAAACAATGAGCAGTTCTTC; CDR3 protein: CASRMTSGNNEQFF
J gene: TRBJ2-4; clone size: few; V gene: TRBV6-1; D gene: NA; CDR3 DNA: TGTGCCAGCAGTCGAGGGAGGAGGGACATTCAGTACTTC; CDR3 protein: CASSRGRRDIQYF
J gene: TRBJ2-1; clone size: few; V gene: TRBV29-1; D gene: NA; CDR3 DNA: TGCAGCGTTGAAGGCGGGGCCCTCGGGGAGCAGTTCTTC; CDR3 protein: CSVEGGALGEQFF
J gene: TRBJ2-4; clone size: NA; V gene: TRBV4-1; D gene: NA; CDR3 DNA: TGCGCCAGCAGCCAAGAAGGGGGTAACATTCAGTACTTC; CDR3 protein: CASSQEGGNIQYF